Given below is one T cell receptor (beta chain) in context. The data stem from a study of control samples from healthy donors and cancer patients. CDR1 is MNHEY and CDR2 is SMNVEV in the germline V gene (reference sequence). CDR3 size: 14 residues. V was trimmed by 8 bases and J by 4 bases, leaving 16 bases between them. Generated by immunoSEQ multiplex PCR, the TCRdb table keeps only in-frame clones and is missing some. The table includes around 41,000 clones, about 83% detected once. The chain uses TRBV27 and TRBJ2-3, with unresolved D. The sequence derives from a woman aged 55-70 years with lung cancer. Sequencing used PBMCs. As DNA, the CDR3 is TGTGCCAGCTCCCTCGACGGCTTTGCAGATACGCAGTATTTT. This gives the protein CASSLDGFADTQYF.